One sample yielded the 29 T cell receptor beta chains listed below, sequenced in a study of a mutant IDH1 vaccine in newly diagnosed glioma. Stated time point: week 5, during vaccination. Every vaccine dose comprised 300 ug of mutant IDH1 20-mer peptide plus topical imiquimod. The table came from immunoSEQ multiplex PCR; TCRdb's copy has only in-frame clones and leaves some out. The table lists around 50,000 clones, just under 80% of them singletons. The antigens of these receptors remain unknown. This specimen was PBMCs, taken from a glioma patient whose treatment included an IDH1 peptide vaccine. Source of these receptors: a man over 45 with glioma.

The chain has TRBV9 and TRBJ1-4, with TRBD1 matching 7 bases. This CDR3 has 15 residues. Germline CDR1 and CDR2: SGDLS and YYNGEE. V was pared by 2 bases and J by 4 bases, with 5 bases of the junction left unmatched. The chain's CDR3 is CASSVSGTVNEKLFF. The CDR3 DNA is TGTGCCAGCAGCGTCTCCGGGACAGTTAATGAAAAACTGTTTTTT.

The chain has TRBV11-3 and TRBJ2-3; 9 positions agree with TRBD1. V shed 5 bases and J 2 bases; nucleotides not matched to a gene: 14. The CDR3 has 18 amino acids. Germline-derived CDR1 and CDR2 are SGHNT and YENEEA. CDR3 in DNA: TGTGCCAGCAGCCCCGGGACAGGGCTAAAACCGGACACAGATACGCAGTATTTT. Its protein is CASSPGTGLKPDTDTQYF.

On this clone itself: One junction end disagrees with the germline gene, perhaps due to a read error. The genes are TRBV2 and TRBJ2-3; 7 nucleotides match TRBD2. CDR1 is SNHLY and CDR2 is FYNNEI in the germline V gene. The CDR3 totals 14 residues. The CDR3 DNA reads TGTGCCAGCAGAGAAGAGCGGGGTCGAGATACGCAGTATTTT. It encodes CASREERGRDTQYF.

In its sample, this clone was seen a few times. The rearrangement links TRBV7-9 to TRBJ1-1; D remains unclear. Germline CDR1 SEHNR, CDR2 FQNEAQ (reference sequence). The V gene lost 2 bases and the J gene lost 1 base, with 14 bases spanning the gap. The CDR3 extends over 16 amino acids. As DNA, the CDR3 is TGTGCCAGCAGCTTAAAGGGAGTGGGGAAGAACACTGAAGCTTTCTTT. Translating gives CASSLKGVGKNTEAFF. Full variable domain (remainder filled in from reference TRBV7-9 and TRBJ1-1): DTGVSQNPRHKITKRGQNVTFRCDPISEHNRLYWYRQTLGQGPEFLTYFQNEAQLEKSRLLSDRFSAERPKGSFSTLEIQRTEQGDSAMYLCASSLKGVGKNTEAFFGQGTRLTVV.

The J gene is TRBJ2-5, the V gene TRBV5-4; TRBD2 matches 12 bases. V lost 4 bases and J lost 5; bases outside the gene matches: 6. This CDR3 comprises 15 residues. Germline CDR1 is SGHNT and CDR2 is YYREEE (reference sequence). CDR3 amino acids: CASSTRLAGDETQYF. The CDR3 DNA reads as TGTGCCAGCAGCACACGACTAGCGGGGGATGAGACCCAGTACTTC.

V usage is TRBV29-1 and J usage is TRBJ1-2; no reliable D call. CDR3 size: 11 residues. The V gene's germline CDR1 is SQVTM and CDR2 ANQGSEA. V dropped 1 base and J dropped 3 bases, with 3 bases sitting between them. The CDR3 region has the DNA TGCAGCGTTGAAGGTGACTATGGCTACACCTTC. Translated: CSVEGDYGYTF. The full variable domain, in which reference TRBV29-1 and TRBJ1-2 provide the parts outside the CDR3, is SAVISQKPSRDICQRGTSLTIQCQVDSQVTMMFWYRQQPGQSLTLIATANQGSEATYESGFVIDKFPISRPNLTFSTLTVSNMSPEDSSIYLCSVEGDYGYTFGSGTRLTVV.

The chain is built from TRBV7-9 and TRBJ2-3; TRBD1 matches at 7 bases. This CDR3 has 12 amino acids. Germline V gene data show CDR1 as SEHNR and CDR2 as FQNEAQ (reference sequence). After removal of 5 bases from V and 11 bases from J, the junction contained 7 bases not matched to a gene. In DNA form, the CDR3 reads TGTGCCAGCAGCGCCCAGGGGGTAGGGCAGTATTTT. It codes for CASSAQGVGQYF.

The chain employs TRBV2 and TRBJ1-1; 10 bases match TRBD1. Trimming at V came to 5 bases and at J to 0 bases, leaving 3 bases not matched to a gene. The V gene's germline CDR1 is SNHLY and CDR2 FYNNEI. This CDR3 contains 15 residues. CDR3 amino acids: CASSRQGALNTEAFF. For the CDR3, the DNA is TGTGCCAGCAGTCGACAGGGGGCTCTGAACACTGAAGCTTTCTTT. Complete variable domain (other parts from reference TRBV2 and TRBJ1-1): EPEVTQTPSHQVTQMGQEVILRCVPISNHLYFYWYRQILGQKVEFLVSFYNNEISEKSEIFDDQFSVERPDGSNFTLKIRSTKLEDSAMYFCASSRQGALNTEAFFGQGTRLTVV.

The chain employs TRBV10-3 and TRBJ1-1; perhaps TRBD1 as D (5 bases). Germline CDR1 is ENHRY and CDR2 is SYGVKD. The CDR3 is made up of 12 amino acids. V dropped 5 bases and J dropped 8 bases, with 12 bases sitting between them. The CDR3 region is CAISSPGGEAFF. CDR3 bases: TGTGCCATCAGTTCCCCCGGGGGGGAAGCTTTCTTT.

This sequence joins TRBV7-3 and TRBJ2-7, with TRBD1 matching 10 bases. The CDR3 length is 19 residues. The V gene end was trimmed by 4 bases and the J gene end by 6 bases; junction bases not matched to a gene: 21. CDR1 is SGHTA and CDR2 is FQGTGA in the germline V gene. CDR3 bases: TGTGCCAGCAGCTCCCCATGGACAGGGGGTACGGCCCCTTACCGCGAGCAGTACTTC. Protein sequence: CASSSPWTGGTAPYREQYF.

CDR3 coding DNA: TGTGCCATCAGATGGCGGGGGGCATCTGGCGAGCAGTTCTTC. Residues: CAIRWRGASGEQFF. This rearrangement joins TRBV10-3 to TRBJ2-1, with 8 nucleotides matching TRBD2. The CDR3 extends over 14 amino acids. Per the germline V gene, CDR1 is ENHRY and CDR2 is SYGVKD. With V trimmed by 6 bases and J by 10 bases, 11 bases remained unmatched.

This chain uses TRBV2 with TRBJ2-7, with D possibly being TRBD1 (6 bases). The germline V and J ends were trimmed by 4 bases and 1 base, with 11 bases remaining between them. The CDR3 is 14 amino acids. CDR1 and CDR2 from the germline V gene are SNHLY and FYNNEI. The CDR3 DNA reads as TGTGCCAGCAGTGCCGGGACACTTTCCTACGAGCAGTACTTC. Protein product: CASSAGTLSYEQYF.

J is TRBJ1-1 and V is TRBV2; D gene uncertain. Germline values: CDR1 SNHLY, CDR2 FYNNEI. This CDR3 contains 13 residues. Trimming cost V 9 bases and J 2 bases, with 13 bases left between them. This CDR3 is CASRMGTNTEAFF. The CDR3, as DNA: TGTGCCAGTCGAATGGGCACTAACACTGAAGCTTTCTTT.

This clone was seen more than once but under ten times. This sequence joins TRBV27 and TRBJ2-1; TRBD2 aligns across 12 bases. The ends lost 2 bases at V and 7 bases at J; junction bases unmatched: 3. This CDR3 is 15 amino acids long. Germline-derived CDR1 and CDR2 are MNHEY and SMNVEV (reference sequence). CDR3 nucleotides: TGTGCCAGCAGTTTACTAGCGGGGGGGCCGAATGAGCAGTTCTTC. Translated: CASSLLAGGPNEQFF.

The rearrangement links TRBV7-9 to TRBJ2-3; 12 bases line up with TRBD2. CDR1 SEHNR and CDR2 FQNEAQ come from the germline V gene (reference sequence). Trimming cost V 3 bases and J 2 bases; bases outside gene matches: 3. The CDR3 is 16 residues long. CDR3 nucleotides: TGTGCCAGCAGCTTCCTAGCGGGGGGGCCCACAGATACGCAGTATTTT. Translating gives CASSFLAGGPTDTQYF.

This clone was detected only once. The chain's CDR3 is CASSDMGHQPQHF. The DNA for the CDR3 is TGTGCCAGCAGTGATATGGGTCATCAGCCCCAGCATTTT. This chain joins TRBV2 and TRBJ1-5, with D unresolved. The germline CDR1 and CDR2 sequences are SNHLY and FYNNEI. The CDR3 contains 13 residues. The V and J ends lost 3 bases and 5 bases respectively, with 8 bases between them.

This clone was seen a handful of times. This chain connects TRBV6-4 to TRBJ1-1; tentatively, D is TRBD1 (5 bases). Trimming pared 0 bases from V and 5 bases from J, leaving 10 bases between. Germline CDR1 and CDR2: MRHNA and SNTAGT. CDR3 length equals 14 residues. The CDR3 region has the DNA TGTGCCAGCAGTGACTCGAGCAGGGCGACTGAAGCTTTCTTT. Translation gives CASSDSSRATEAFF.

The V gene is TRBV9, the J gene TRBJ2-3; 8 bases match TRBD1. V dropped 0 bases and J dropped 4; count of bases not matched to a gene: 7. The CDR3 contains 16 residues. The germline CDR1 and CDR2 sequences are SGDLS and YYNGEE. CDR3 in amino acids: CASSVDPRGLADTQYF. The CDR3 DNA follows: TGTGCCAGCAGCGTAGACCCCAGGGGGCTGGCAGATACGCAGTATTTT.

The CDR3, as DNA: TGTGCCAGCAGACCGGACAGGGTCTCTGGAAACACCATATATTTT. Amino acids: CASRPDRVSGNTIYF. The rearrangement links TRBV2 to TRBJ1-3; 8 bases fit TRBD1. The J segment lost 0 bases and the V segment lost 6 bases, leaving 4 bases of the junction unmatched. Germline values: CDR1 SNHLY, CDR2 FYNNEI. The CDR3 extends over 15 amino acids.

The chain combines TRBV10-3 with TRBJ1-1, with unresolved D. In germline, CDR1 is ENHRY, CDR2 SYGVKD. Trimming cost V 3 bases and J 4 bases, with 15 bases left between them. This CDR3 is built from 15 residues. CDR3 sequence (DNA): TGTGCCATCAGTGACAAACAAGGTGGTGGCACTGAAGCTTTCTTT. Encoded protein: CAISDKQGGGTEAFF.

This chain links TRBV29-1 with TRBJ2-7; 11 bases are shared with TRBD1. V dropped 4 bases and J dropped 6; count of bases not matched to a gene: 5. The CDR3 extends over 13 amino acids. Germline CDR1 SQVTM, CDR2 ANQGSEA. CDR3 sequence reads: CSVVLDRGLEQYF. The CDR3 DNA follows: TGCAGCGTTGTACTGGACAGGGGGCTCGAGCAGTACTTC.

This chain connects TRBV7-3 to TRBJ2-2, with D hard to call. The CDR3 spans 14 residues. V was trimmed by 2 bases and J by 3 bases, leaving 7 bases between them. Germline loops: CDR1 SGHTA, CDR2 FQGTGA. CDR3 region: CASSLLTYTGELFF. Written as DNA, the CDR3 is TGTGCCAGCAGCTTATTGACGTACACCGGGGAGCTGTTTTTT.

The chain uses TRBV19 and TRBJ1-2; 7 positions agree with TRBD1. In germline, CDR1 is LNHDA, CDR2 SQIVND (reference sequence). The CDR3 covers 15 residues. The ends lost 4 bases at V and 6 bases at J; junction bases unmatched: 11. The CDR3 DNA is TGTGCCAGTAGTACCCCAGACAGGGAATTCGATGGCTACACCTTC. Amino acids: CASSTPDREFDGYTF.

The V call is TRBV6-6, the J call TRBJ2-7; 10 nucleotides match TRBD1. This CDR3 has 15 residues. J lost 3 bases, V lost 6 bases, and 8 bases had no gene match. CDR1 and CDR2 (germline): MNHNY, SVGAGI (reference sequence). The CDR3 region has the DNA TGTGCCAGCAGGGGACAGGGGATCGCTAACTACGAGCAGTACTTC. Translated, it gives CASRGQGIANYEQYF.

The rearrangement joins TRBV29-1 to TRBJ2-1, with D possibly matching TRBD1 (5 bases). Germline CDR1 SQVTM, CDR2 ANQGSEA. This CDR3 has 12 amino acids. V was cut by 8 bases and J by 7 bases, with 15 bases left in between. This chain's CDR3 is CSINGQGNEQFF. The CDR3 nucleotides are TGCAGCATAAACGGTCAGGGAAATGAGCAGTTCTTC.

The table lists this clone with a few counts. This chain links TRBV5-1 with TRBJ1-1; D unresolved. Germline V gives CDR1 SGHRS, CDR2 YFSETQ. The CDR3 contains 16 residues. V was clipped by 0 bases and J by 0 bases, with 12 bases between them. CDR3 sequence (DNA): TGCGCCAGCAGCTTGGGTTCTGGCAGCGTGAACACTGAAGCTTTCTTT. Encoded protein: CASSLGSGSVNTEAFF.

V usage is TRBV2 and J usage is TRBJ2-5; 7 bases fit TRBD1. Germline assignment: CDR1 SNHLY and CDR2 FYNNEI. V shed 5 bases and J 8 bases; nucleotides not matched to a gene: 11. The CDR3 runs to 14 residues. The CDR3 protein is CASSSARQGSTQYF. The CDR3 bases are TGTGCCAGCAGTTCGGCCCGACAGGGAAGCACCCAGTACTTC.

The gene calls are TRBV6-5 and TRBJ1-4, with D tentatively TRBD1 (5 bases). CDR3 length: 12 residues. V lost 7 bases and J 9 bases, leaving 12 bases between the germline ends. From germline, CDR1 is MNHEY and CDR2 SVGAGI. CDR3 residues: CASTGPGKKLFF. CDR3 bases: TGTGCCAGCACGGGGCCGGGGAAAAAACTGTTTTTT.

The V and J genes are TRBV6-1 and TRBJ2-1; 14 bases agree with TRBD2. From germline, CDR1 is MNHNS and CDR2 SASEGT. V lost 6 bases, J lost 9 bases, and 7 bases stayed unmatched. This CDR3 comprises 15 residues. The CDR3 here is CASRETSGGAGEQFF. The CDR3 bases are TGTGCCAGCAGGGAGACTAGCGGGGGGGCCGGTGAGCAGTTCTTC.